The 2 T cell receptor beta chains presented below share a single source sample, sequenced in a study of OX40 agonist ivuxolimab in advanced cancers. The method was immunoSEQ multiplex PCR; TCRdb's version includes in-frame clones alone and lacks a portion of them. Of under 20,000 clones detected, about four fifths appear once; the ten largest clones hold around 30%. Source: CD4+ or CD8+ T cells sorted from blood, taken in a trial of the OX40 agonist ivuxolimab. Receptor source: an adult with an advanced solid tumor such as melanoma, head and neck, liver or kidney cancer.

This rearrangement joins TRBV14 to TRBJ2-2; no clear D. The germline gives CDR1 SGHDN, CDR2 FVKESK. Trimming removed 5 bases at V and 2 bases at J, with 6 bases between. The CDR3 totals 13 residues. Here the CDR3 DNA reads TGTGCCAGCAGCTTCGGCAACACCGGGGAGCTGTTTTTT. Translated: CASSFGNTGELFF.

The chain joins TRBV6-5 to TRBJ1-2; no clear D gene. With 5 bases removed from V and 8 bases from J, the gap between germline ends came to 18 bases. Germline V gene lookup returns CDR1 MNHEY and CDR2 SVGAGI. The CDR3 spans 14 residues. CDR3 amino acids: CASSPSLELEGYTF. The CDR3 DNA reads TGTGCCAGCAGTCCTTCACTGGAATTGGAGGGCTACACCTTC.